Sequencing of this TCR beta chain was carried out in a study of Ad26.COV2.S vaccination and SARS-CoV-2 variants. Across the study: In the COV1001 trial, the donor was in the Ad26.COV2.S arm. Administration of Ad26.COV2.S was intramuscular, either once or twice 56 days apart.

Treatment: approximately 18 received Ad26.COV2.S at low or high dose, single or two shots; a few received placebo; per-sample allocation not given. After the first vaccine or placebo injection, samples were drawn on day 63. The trim removed 1 base at V and 7 bases at J, leaving 15 bases unmatched. The germline V gene encodes CDR1 LGHNA and CDR2 YNFKEQ. This CDR3 has 18 residues. Sequenced by immunoSEQ multiplex PCR; TCRdb stores in-frame clones only, minus some. The sample carries approximately 420,000 clones, 88% recorded once. Material: peripheral blood, obtained in a trial of Ad26.COV2.S vaccine versus placebo. V gene TRBV4-2 combines with J gene TRBJ2-1; TRBD1 matches at 8 bases. The receptor was isolated from a person between 18 and 59 years old who received the Ad26.COV2.S COVID-19 vaccine or a placebo. CDR3 nucleotides: TGTGCCAGCAGCCAAGGCCCCTGGTCCAGGGGGCTTTTTAATGAGCAGTTCTTC. Translating it yields CASSQGPWSRGLFNEQFF.